The rows below give T cell receptor beta chains drawn from one sample of a study of blood T cell repertoires in COVID-19. Repertoires were generated with immunoSEQ multiplex PCR, while TCRdb's copy carries only in-frame clones and drops some. The sample has approximately 130,000 clones, 84% seen once; the top ten hold about 13%. Material: peripheral blood. The receptors were gathered from a human donor in a cohort sampled during active COVID-19. Each CDR3 is given with its conserved first and last residue. D genes are given only for firm matches. Expanded clones are given a class, and other clones once, few, many or no size at all.

-,13,-,TRBJ2-7,TRBV19,TGTGCCAGTAGTATCTTACAGGGCTACGAGCAGTACTTC,CASSILQGYEQYF
few,17,TRBD2,TRBJ2-7,TRBV3-1/TRBV3-2,TGTGCCAGCAGCCAAGGGGATAGCGGGGGCCCCACCTACGAGCAGTACTTC,CASSQGDSGGPTYEQYF
many,15,TRBD1,TRBJ1-3,TRBV7-9,TGTGCCACCCAGACAGGGGGTTACTCTGGAAACACCATATATTTT,CATQTGGYSGNTIYF
-,14,TRBD1,TRBJ1-2,TRBV6-5,TGTGCCAGCAGTTACACCGGACAGGGTAGAGGCTACACCTTC,CASSYTGQGRGYTF
-,16,TRBD2,TRBJ2-3,TRBV5-4,TGTGCCAGCAGCTCAGCGGGGGGAGGCGTAGAAGATACGCAGTATTTT,CASSSAGGGVEDTQYF
-,13,TRBD1,TRBJ2-7,TRBV5-1,TGCGCCAGCAGCACTGGACAGGTCTACGAGCAGTACTTC,CASSTGQVYEQYF
-,16,TRBD1,TRBJ1-2,TRBV5-1,TGCGCCAGCAGCTTGGGGACAGGGGGCGGACGACGAGGCTACACCTTC,CASSLGTGGGRRGYTF
-,14,-,TRBJ2-1,TRBV5-1,TGCGCCAGCAGCTTGGGACCGGAGAACAATGAGCAGTTCTTC,CASSLGPENNEQFF
-,16,-,TRBJ2-1,TRBV2,TGTGCCAGCAGTGAAGCACAGGGATTCTCCTACAATGAGCAGTTCTTC,CASSEAQGFSYNEQFF
-,15,-,TRBJ2-1,TRBV3-1/TRBV3-2,TGTGCCAGCAGCCTAGCCCGGACTACCTACAATGAGCAGTTCTTC,CASSLARTTYNEQFF
few,15,TRBD1,TRBJ1-6,TRBV9,TGTGCCAGCAGCGTCCGGGACAGACAGAATTCACCCCTCCACTTT,CASSVRDRQNSPLHF
-,15,-,TRBJ1-2,TRBV11-2,TGTGCCAGCAGCTTAGACCCACAGGGAACCTATGGCTACACCTTC,CASSLDPQGTYGYTF
-,15,-,TRBJ2-5,TRBV14,TGTGCCAGCAGCCGAGGCACATCCCCAGTCGAGACCCAGTACTTC,CASSRGTSPVETQYF
-,17,TRBD2,TRBJ2-5,TRBV6-1,TGTGCCAGCAGTGAGGTTCGGGGGGGATGGGGGGTGGAGACCCAGTACTTC,CASSEVRGGWGVETQYF
-,15,TRBD1,TRBJ1-1,TRBV16,TGTGCCAGCAGCCAACCGGGACAGGGGCCATGGAAAGCTTTCTTT,CASSQPGQGPWKAFF
once,16,TRBD1,TRBJ2-7,TRBV3-1/TRBV3-2,TGTGCCAGCAGCCAAGCACGGGCGTCGACAGGGTACGAGCAGTACTTC,CASSQARASTGYEQYF
-,15,TRBD1,TRBJ1-5,TRBV2,TGTGCCAGCAGTTGGGACAGGGGTGGCAATCAGCCCCAGCATTTT,CASSWDRGGNQPQHF
-,13,-,TRBJ1-2,TRBV7-9,TGTGCCAGCAGCTTAGAACGGTTTTATGGCTACACCTTC,CASSLERFYGYTF
-,13,-,TRBJ1-4,TRBV21-1,TGTGCCAGCTTCGGGGGTAGTAATGAAAAACTGTTTTTT,CASFGGSNEKLFF
-,15,-,TRBJ2-7,TRBV10-3,TGTGCCATCAGTACTGGAGCGGGTGCTGCCTACGAGCAGTACTTC,CAISTGAGAAYEQYF
-,13,-,TRBJ1-5,TRBV7-8,TGTGCCAGCAGCTCCGGGGGGGGTCAGCCCCAGCATTTT,CASSSGGGQPQHF
-,18,-,TRBJ2-6,TRBV7-8,TGTGCCAGCGGTAGACAGGAAGTCTTTCTACGAAGGGCCAACGTCCTGACTTTC,CASGRQEVFLRRANVLTF
-,16,TRBD2,TRBJ2-5,TRBV5-1,TGCGCCAGCAGCTTGGTAGCGGGGCTGGGCCAAGAGACCCAGTACTTC,CASSLVAGLGQETQYF
-,16,-,TRBJ1-2,TRBV3-1/TRBV3-2,TGTGCCAGCAGCCCCGACTCCCCGGCGGCTAACTATGGCTACACCTTC,CASSPDSPAANYGYTF
-,12,-,TRBJ2-3,TRBV12-3/TRBV12-4,TGTGCCAGCAGTACGACTCTGGGTACGCAGTATTTT,CASSTTLGTQYF
few,15,-,TRBJ1-4,TRBV6-1,TGTGCCAGCAGTGAACGCCGCAGATCTAATGAAAAACTGTTTTTT,CASSERRRSNEKLFF
once,15,TRBD1,TRBJ1-5,TRBV19,TGTGCCAGTAGTAGGGACAGGGATCGCAATCAGCCCCAGCATTTT,CASSRDRDRNQPQHF
few,12,-,TRBJ1-2,TRBV6-2/TRBV6-3,TGTGCCAGCAGTTACCCACCCAGAGGCTACACCTTC,CASSYPPRGYTF